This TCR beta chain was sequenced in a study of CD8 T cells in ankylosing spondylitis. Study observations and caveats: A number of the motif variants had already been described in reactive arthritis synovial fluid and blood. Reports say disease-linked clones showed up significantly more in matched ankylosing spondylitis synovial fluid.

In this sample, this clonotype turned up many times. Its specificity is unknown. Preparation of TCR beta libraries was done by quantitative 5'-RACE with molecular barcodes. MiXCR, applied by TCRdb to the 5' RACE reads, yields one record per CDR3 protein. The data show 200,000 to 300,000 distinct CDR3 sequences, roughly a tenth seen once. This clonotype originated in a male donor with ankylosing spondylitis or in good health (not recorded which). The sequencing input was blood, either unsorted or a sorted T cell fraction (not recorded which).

CDR3 in amino acids: CASSLGQYTGELFF. The CDR3 region has the DNA TGCGCCAGCAGCTTAGGACAGTACACCGGGGAGCTGTTTTTT. The V gene is TRBV5-1, the J gene TRBJ2-2; possible D gene TRBD1, 6 bases. The CDR3 runs to 14 residues. Germline assignment: CDR1 SGHRS and CDR2 YFSETQ. V was clipped by 2 bases and J by 3 bases, with 8 bases between them.